Here is one TCR beta chain with its context. Authors' processing steps: Amplification of reference gene primers was used by the study to estimate nucleated cell counts. Profiling relied on immunoSEQ multiplex PCR, and the TCRdb table lists in-frame clones only, not all of them. V, J and clone size were drawn from that table, and D and trimming were deduced from the DNA. The sample comprises about 140,000 clones, approximately 80% of which are singletons, and 1.6% rests with the top ten. Germline CDR1 and CDR2: LGHDT and YNNKEL (reference sequence). This CDR3 has 13 residues. The trim removed 1 base at V and 8 bases at J, leaving 4 bases unmatched. This specimen comes from a study of blood T cell repertoires in COVID-19. As for the study in general: COVID-19 samples from acute and convalescent phases originated in the United States, Italy and Spain. The analysed material was cDNA or gDNA that came from T cells, B-cell-depleted T cells, or PBMCs.

The chain uses TRBV3-1 (or the pseudogene TRBV3-2) and TRBJ1-2; 7 nucleotides align to TRBD1. Source material: peripheral blood. This TCR came from a human donor in a cohort sampled during active COVID-19. The CDR3 sequence is CASSQGDRAGYTF. CDR3 nucleotide sequence: TGTGCCAGCAGCCAAGGTGACAGGGCAGGCTACACCTTC.